Each of the 20 T cell receptor beta chains below was sequenced from the same sample in a study of blood T cell repertoires in COVID-19. Method: immunoSEQ multiplex PCR; TCRdb's copy keeps in-frame clones and lacks some. In the table there are about 200,000 clones, 86% of which are singletons. The sequenced sample consisted of PBMCs or T cells enriched from blood (not recorded which). The receptors were sampled from a man aged 40-55 years with acute COVID-19.

This chain joins TRBV19 and TRBJ1-4, with TRBD1 matching over 8 bases. The CDR3 has 14 amino acids. Germline V CDR1 and CDR2: LNHDA, SQIVND (reference sequence). J lost 7 bases, V lost 6 bases, and 7 bases had no gene match. The CDR3 spells CASSGTGGSEKLFF. Written as DNA, the CDR3 is TGTGCCAGTAGCGGAACAGGGGGAAGTGAAAAACTGTTTTTT.

The rearrangement links TRBV6-4 to TRBJ1-2; TRBD1 agrees at 10 bases. This CDR3 is built from 11 residues. CDR1 MRHNA and CDR2 SNTAGT come from the germline V gene. The V and J ends lost 8 bases and 8 bases, in that order; junction bases with no gene match: 2. The CDR3 nucleotides are TGTGCCAGCGGGGGACAGGGGGGCTACACCTTC. Its translation is CASGGQGGYTF.

CDR3 bases: TGCGCCAGCAGCTTGGTGGCTAGCGGGAGTCCAGATACGCAGTATTTT. This encodes CASSLVASGSPDTQYF. V gene TRBV5-1 combines with J gene TRBJ2-3, with 10 bases identical to TRBD2. The CDR3 loop spans 16 amino acids. Trimming at V came to 0 bases and at J to 4 bases, leaving 5 bases not matched to a gene. Germline CDR1 SGHRS, CDR2 YFSETQ.

The chain links TRBV6-5 to TRBJ1-1, with D possibly TRBD1 on 5 matching bases. Germline V gives CDR1 MNHEY, CDR2 SVGAGI. The V gene lost 5 bases and the J gene lost 5 bases, with 9 bases spanning the gap. The CDR3 is 12 amino acids. Here the CDR3 reads CASSPQGTEAFF. As DNA, the CDR3 is TGTGCCAGCAGTCCGCAGGGAACTGAAGCTTTCTTT.

This clone came up once. J is TRBJ1-4 and V is TRBV7-9, with D hard to call. Deletions cut 5 bases from V and 3 bases from J, with 10 bases between. Germline values: CDR1 SEHNR, CDR2 FQNEAQ (reference sequence). This CDR3 region has 14 residues. The CDR3 nucleotides are TGTGCCAGCAGCGGCGCGGGATCTAATGAAAAACTGTTTTTT. Amino acids: CASSGAGSNEKLFF.

This sequence joins TRBV28 and TRBJ2-5, with 8 bases aligning to TRBD1. The CDR3 has 15 residues. After removal of 5 bases from V and 2 bases from J, the junction contained 7 bases not matched to a gene. CDR1 is MDHEN and CDR2 is SYDVKM in the germline V gene. This chain's CDR3 is CASSTQGVLQETQYF. The CDR3 DNA follows: TGTGCCAGCAGTACACAGGGGGTGCTTCAAGAGACCCAGTACTTC.

This clone was observed a few times. The chain employs TRBV11-3 and TRBJ2-7; 13 bases are a match to TRBD2. From germline, CDR1 is SGHNT and CDR2 YENEEA. The CDR3 covers 15 residues. J gave up 4 bases and V 4 bases, and 4 bases lay outside the gene matches. The CDR3 reads CASSSGTSGIYEQYF. The CDR3 nucleotides read TGTGCCAGCAGCTCCGGGACTAGCGGGATATACGAGCAGTACTTC.

The CDR3 DNA is TGCGCCAGCAGCAGGGGCACTAGCGCGGACTCCTACGAGCAGTACTTC. Its protein product is CASSRGTSADSYEQYF. The rearrangement links TRBV5-1 to TRBJ2-7; 7 bases line up with TRBD2. CDR3 length: 16 residues. Germline CDR1 and CDR2: SGHRS and YFSETQ. With V trimmed by 4 bases and J by 0 bases, 10 bases remained unmatched. The full variable domain, its missing parts supplied by reference TRBV5-1 and TRBJ2-7, is KAGVTQTPRYLIKTRGQQVTLSCSPISGHRSVSWYQQTPGQGLQFLFEYFSETQRNKGNFPGRFSGRQFSNSRSEMNVSTLELGDSALYLCASSRGTSADSYEQYFGPGTRLTVT.

The J gene is TRBJ2-1, the V gene TRBV11-3; TRBD2 is a possible D gene (6 bases). This CDR3 is built from 11 residues. Trimming cost V 4 bases and J 9 bases, with 7 bases left between them. Germline CDR1 is SGHNT and CDR2 is YENEEA. The CDR3 reads CASSSAGEQFF. The CDR3 bases are TGTGCCAGCAGCTCAGCGGGTGAGCAGTTCTTC.

The chain combines TRBV6-1 with TRBJ2-3; 12 bases align to TRBD2. The CDR3 has 18 amino acids. Germline V gene data show CDR1 as MNHNS and CDR2 as SASEGT. V shed 3 bases, J shed 5 bases, and the junction held 12 bases outside the gene matches. The CDR3 sequence: CASSERMPSGRVGDTQYF. CDR3 bases: TGTGCCAGCAGTGAGAGAATGCCTAGCGGGAGGGTTGGAGATACGCAGTATTTT.

J is TRBJ2-5 and V is TRBV14; 8 bases line up with TRBD2. V gave up 4 bases and J gave up 4 bases; unmatched junction bases: 11. CDR1 is SGHDN, CDR2 FVKESK, per germline. The CDR3 contains 16 residues. The CDR3 DNA follows: TGTGCCAGCAGCCGGGAGCCTACTACTAGCGGAGAGACCCAGTACTTC. This sequence encodes CASSREPTTSGETQYF. Full variable domain (outside the CDR3, taken from reference TRBV14 and TRBJ2-5): EAGVTQFPSHSVIEKGQTVTLRCDPISGHDNLYWYRRVMGKEIKFLLHFVKESKQDESGMPNNRFLAERTGGTYSTLKVQPAELEDSGVYFCASSREPTTSGETQYFGPGTRLLVL.

The V and J genes are TRBV6-5 and TRBJ1-4, with 8 nucleotides matching TRBD1. J was trimmed by 8 bases and V by 6 bases; bases with no gene match: 8. CDR3 length equals 14 residues. Germline lookup yields CDR1 MNHEY and CDR2 SVGAGI. CDR3 amino acids: CASSAGTGGEKLFF. The CDR3 nucleotides read TGTGCCAGCAGCGCCGGGACAGGTGGAGAAAAACTGTTTTTT.

This clone was detected once. The J gene is TRBJ2-7, the V gene TRBV6-1, with D tentatively TRBD2 (5 bases). V lost 1 base and J lost 0, with 13 bases in between. CDR3 size: 16 residues. Germline CDR1 and CDR2: MNHNS and SASEGT. CDR3 protein: CASSEDGVLASYEQYF. Written as DNA, the CDR3 is TGTGCCAGCAGTGAAGACGGGGTATTGGCCTCCTACGAGCAGTACTTC.

This chain connects TRBV9 to TRBJ2-3; TRBD2 matches 9 bases. CDR1 SGDLS and CDR2 YYNGEE come from the germline V gene. The CDR3 spans 16 residues. Losses at the gene ends were 0 bases for V and 4 bases for J; bases not matched to a gene: 6. This CDR3 reads CASSVGNSGSADTQYF. CDR3 nucleotides: TGTGCCAGCAGCGTAGGAAATAGCGGGAGTGCAGATACGCAGTATTTT.

J is TRBJ1-5 and V is TRBV27; D unresolved. The CDR3 is made up of 12 amino acids. CDR1 is MNHEY, CDR2 SMNVEV, per germline (reference sequence). Trimming cost V 6 bases and J 9 bases, with 12 bases left between them. CDR3 nucleotide sequence: TGTGCCAGCAGCGGACGGGGAACGCCCCAGCATTTT. Protein sequence: CASSGRGTPQHF.

The V call is TRBV24-1, the J call TRBJ2-1, with D possibly matching TRBD2 (6 bases). CDR1 is KGHDR, CDR2 SFDVKD, per germline. V gave up 8 bases and J gave up 12 bases, with 19 bases separating them. The CDR3 has 13 residues. The CDR3: CATTGREWDLQFF. Written as DNA, the CDR3 is TGTGCCACCACTGGCCGGGAGTGGGACTTGCAGTTCTTC.

This clone appeared a few times. The rearrangement joins TRBV5-7 to TRBJ2-7; 8 nucleotides align to TRBD1. TRBV5-7 has ORF status, its function being uncertain. V trimming: 0 bases; J trimming: 4 bases; junction bases outside the gene matches: 12. The CDR3 consists of 17 residues. Written as DNA, the CDR3 is TGTGCCAGCAGCTTGGTTTTCAGGGGGGACAGGAGGTACGAGCAGTACTTC. Residues: CASSLVFRGDRRYEQYF.

The chain links TRBV18 to TRBJ1-2; D gene uncertain. The CDR3 is 14 amino acids. Looked up from germline, CDR1 is KGHSH and CDR2 is LQKENI. V lost 2 bases and J lost 0, with 7 bases in between. CDR3 amino acids: CASSPMAANYGYTF. Written as DNA, the CDR3 is TGTGCCAGCTCACCAATGGCGGCTAACTATGGCTACACCTTC.

The CDR3 sequence is CASSQLYRENTEAFF. CDR3 bases: TGCGCCAGCAGCCAATTATACAGGGAGAACACTGAAGCTTTCTTT. The genes are TRBV4-1 and TRBJ1-1, with a weak D call TRBD1 (6 bases). The CDR3 loop spans 15 amino acids. The germline V gene has CDR1 MGHRA and CDR2 YSYEKL. V was clipped by 2 bases and J by 1 base, with 11 bases between them.

This sequence joins TRBV7-3 and TRBJ2-7, with 8 bases that match TRBD1. Trimming at V came to 5 bases and at J to 2 bases, leaving 5 bases not matched to a gene. This CDR3 comprises 14 residues. Germline V gene lookup returns CDR1 SGHTA and CDR2 FQGTGA. The CDR3 loop is CASSKGQAPYEQYF. In DNA, the CDR3 is TGTGCCAGCAGCAAGGGACAGGCCCCCTACGAGCAGTACTTC.